Sequencing of this T cell receptor (beta chain) was carried out in a study of cytomegalovirus exposure and HLA in healthy donors. The sample holds one count of this clone. PCR employed 60 Vbeta and 13 Jbeta primers. Assay: immunoSEQ multiplex PCR; the TCRdb copy retains only in-frame clones and omits some. The data show some 250,000 clones, with around 81% seen just once and less than 8.5% held by the top ten. Trimming stripped 7 bases from V and 0 bases from J, with 13 bases between. Germline V gene lookup returns CDR1 MNHEY and CDR2 SMNVEV (reference sequence). The CDR3 has 15 residues. Sequenced: PBMCs. V usage is TRBV27 and J usage is TRBJ1-3, with unresolved D. The TCR sequence derives from an older woman in good health and CMV-seropositive. CDR3 sequence (DNA): TGTGCCAGCACCCCCACCGGTCTCTCTGGAAACACCATATATTTT. Encoded protein: CASTPTGLSGNTIYF.